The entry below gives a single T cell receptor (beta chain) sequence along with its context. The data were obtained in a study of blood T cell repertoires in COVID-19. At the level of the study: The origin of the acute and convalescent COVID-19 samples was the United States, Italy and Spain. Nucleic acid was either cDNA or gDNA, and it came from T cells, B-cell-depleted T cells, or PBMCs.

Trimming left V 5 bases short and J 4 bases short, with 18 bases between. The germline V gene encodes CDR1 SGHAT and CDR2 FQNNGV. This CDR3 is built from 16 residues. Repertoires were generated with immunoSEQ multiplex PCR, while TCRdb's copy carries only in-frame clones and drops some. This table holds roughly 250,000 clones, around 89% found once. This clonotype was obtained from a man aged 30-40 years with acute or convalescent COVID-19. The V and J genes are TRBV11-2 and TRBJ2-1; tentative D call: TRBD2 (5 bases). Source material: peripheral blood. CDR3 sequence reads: CASSPGFAGGYNEQFF. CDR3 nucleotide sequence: TGTGCCAGCAGCCCGGGTTTCGCGGGCGGATACAATGAGCAGTTCTTC.